What follows are 17 T cell receptor beta chains derived from one specimen sequenced in a study of identical twins. TCRdb analysed the 5' RACE reads with MiXCR anew, one entry per CDR3 protein. The table records more than 1.5 million distinct CDR3 sequences, 32% of them present only once. Input material: cord blood. These receptors were collected from a newborn girl in good health.

CDR3 residues: CSARAGRGPSTDTQYF. In DNA, the CDR3 is TGCAGTGCTAGAGCCGGTAGGGGCCCCAGCACAGATACGCAGTATTTT. The chain is built from TRBV20-1 and TRBJ2-3, with D possibly matching TRBD1 (5 bases). Trimming took 1 base from V and 0 from J, leaving 14 bases between them. Looked up from germline, CDR1 is DFQATT and CDR2 is SNEGSKA (reference sequence). CDR3 length equals 16 residues.

Notes on this clonotype: A read error may be the cause here, since a much bigger clone is one base away. The V and J genes are TRBV12-3 or TRBV12-4 and TRBJ2-3; 8 bases map to TRBD2. The CDR3 totals 16 residues. Trimming took 2 bases from V and 4 from J; bases not matched to a gene: 8. The CDR3 DNA follows: TGTGCCAGCAGTTTAAGACTAGCGCCGGGCGCAGATACGCAGTATTTT. This sequence encodes CASSLRLAPGADTQYF.

This clonotype was seen only a few times. The chain employs TRBV4-1 and TRBJ2-1; D not resolved. Germline V gene lookup returns CDR1 MGHRA and CDR2 YSYEKL. Between the trimmed V and J ends, which lost 1 base and 2 bases, there was a span of 9 bases. This CDR3 has 15 residues. CDR3 residues: CASSQGNRAYNEQFF. The CDR3 coding sequence is TGCGCCAGCAGCCAAGGTAATAGGGCCTACAATGAGCAGTTCTTC.

The table lists this clonotype with a few counts. The chain uses TRBV28 and TRBJ1-1, with 7 bases aligning to TRBD1. Germline-derived CDR1 and CDR2 are MDHEN and SYDVKM. Trimming took 8 bases from V and 7 from J; bases not matched to a gene: 4. This CDR3 spans 11 amino acids. The CDR3 DNA sequence: TGTGCCAGCGGGGACAGATATGAAGCTTTCTTT. It is translated as CASGDRYEAFF.

This clonotype was counted a single time. The rearrangement links TRBV4-2 to TRBJ2-5, with 9 bases identical to TRBD2. The J call may be in error: the DNA end matches TRBJ2-1 better. Germline V gene sequence: CDR1 LGHNA, CDR2 YNFKEQ. The CDR3 length is 19 residues. The CDR3 region is CASSQGRDIAGVLLGTQFF. CDR3 nucleotides: TGTGCCAGCAGCCAAGGGCGTGATATAGCGGGAGTTCTTTTAGGGACCCAGTTCTTC.

The J gene is TRBJ2-1, the V gene TRBV5-1; possible D gene TRBD2, 6 bases. The J call may be in error: the DNA end matches TRBJ2-7 better. Germline V gives CDR1 SGHRS, CDR2 YFSETQ. This CDR3 region has 15 residues. The CDR3 region is CASSPPDYSYNEQYF. The CDR3, as DNA: TGCGCCAGCAGCCCACCGGACTACTCCTACAATGAGCAGTACTTC.

This clonotype was recorded at least ten times. The J gene is TRBJ2-5, the V gene TRBV7-8; D not resolved. Trimming stripped 2 bases from V and 1 base from J, with 11 bases between. The CDR3 loop spans 15 amino acids. From germline, CDR1 is SGHVS and CDR2 FQNEAQ. This CDR3 reads CASSLYLAIQETQYF. The CDR3 region has the DNA TGTGCCAGCAGCTTATATCTGGCGATCCAAGAGACCCAGTACTTC.

This clonotype was seen more than once but under ten times. The V call is TRBV12-3 or TRBV12-4, the J call TRBJ1-5; unclear D gene. This CDR3 region has 18 residues. Trimming pared 0 bases from V and 2 bases from J, leaving 17 bases between. The CDR3 region has the DNA TGTGCCAGCAGTTTAGCGCTGGGAACGGCTTACGGCAATCAGCCCCAGCATTTT. Protein: CASSLALGTAYGNQPQHF.

This clonotype was seen a few times. The rearrangement uses TRBV5-1 and TRBJ2-7; possibly TRBD2 for D (6 bases). CDR1 and CDR2 from the germline V gene are SGHRS and YFSETQ. V lost 4 bases and J 7 bases, leaving 21 bases between the germline ends. This CDR3 contains 15 residues. The CDR3 here is CASSPASAYNSEQYF. The CDR3 region has the DNA TGCGCCAGCAGCCCGGCTAGCGCATATAATAGTGAGCAGTACTTC.

This clonotype was seen a few times. This chain joins TRBV13 and TRBJ1-2; TRBD1 aligns across 10 bases. Germline assignment: CDR1 PRHDT and CDR2 FYEKMQ (reference sequence). The CDR3 is made up of 16 amino acids. The ends lost 1 base at V and 4 bases at J; junction bases unmatched: 6. The CDR3 loop is CASSLAPGQGSYGYTF. DNA of the CDR3: TGTGCCAGCAGCTTAGCCCCGGGACAGGGGAGCTATGGCTACACCTTC.

The rearrangement uses TRBV20-1 and TRBJ1-4; the D gene is possibly TRBD1 (5 bases). The germline CDR1 and CDR2 sequences are DFQATT and SNEGSKA (reference sequence). Trimming removed 3 bases from V and 5 bases from J, with 10 bases in between. The CDR3 consists of 13 residues. This CDR3 is CSASRRGNEKLFF. DNA of the CDR3: TGCAGTGCTAGTAGGAGGGGCAATGAAAAACTGTTTTTT.

A few counts support this clonotype. The chain carries TRBV20-1 and TRBJ2-1, with 12 bases matching TRBD1. J was trimmed by 4 bases and V by 5 bases; bases with no gene match: 9. The CDR3 spans 16 residues. Looked up from germline, CDR1 is DFQATT and CDR2 is SNEGSKA (reference sequence). The CDR3 sequence: CSAERPGQGAYNEQFF. As DNA, the CDR3 is TGCAGTGCTGAAAGGCCGGGACAGGGGGCATACAATGAGCAGTTCTTC.

V usage is TRBV5-1 and J usage is TRBJ2-1, with D perhaps TRBD1 (6 bases). V was pared by 3 bases and J by 9 bases, with 19 bases between. The CDR3 length is 15 residues. CDR1 and CDR2 from the germline V gene are SGHRS and YFSETQ. The CDR3 DNA sequence: TGCGCCAGCAGCTCACTAGGTCGGGTGGACAGTGAGCAGTTCTTC. Its translation: CASSSLGRVDSEQFF.

This clonotype was detected ten times or more. A read error may produce the germline difference seen at one junction end. This chain links TRBV12-3 or TRBV12-4 with TRBJ2-3, with 9 bases that match TRBD2. CDR3 length equals 14 residues. The CDR3 loop reads CASSLAGVADTQYF. In DNA, the CDR3 is TGTGCCAGCAGCTTAGCGGGGGTCGCAGATACGCAGTATTTT.

The gene calls are TRBV5-1 and TRBJ1-1; a possible D gene is TRBD1 (6 bases). Per the germline V gene, CDR1 is SGHRS and CDR2 is YFSETQ. Trimming pared 2 bases from V and 4 bases from J, leaving 18 bases between. The CDR3 length is 16 residues. The CDR3 coding sequence is TGCGCCAGCAGCTTCAAGGAGGGGGGGCCCGGCACTGAAGCTTTCTTT. Translated: CASSFKEGGPGTEAFF.

Here the CDR3 reads CASRALGKVAYEQYF. CDR3 nucleotide sequence: TGTGCCAGCAGAGCCCTCGGGAAAGTGGCCTACGAGCAGTACTTC. The chain carries TRBV13 and TRBJ2-7, with D tentatively TRBD2 (5 bases). Germline values: CDR1 PRHDT, CDR2 FYEKMQ (reference sequence). CDR3 size: 15 residues. V shed 6 bases and J shed 2 bases, with 17 bases lying between them.

The chain joins TRBV20-1 to TRBJ2-3; D is unresolved. The V end lost 0 bases, the J end lost 2 bases, and 9 bases lay between the germline ends. Germline V gives CDR1 DFQATT, CDR2 SNEGSKA (reference sequence). CDR3 length equals 14 residues. As DNA, the CDR3 is TGCAGTGCTAGAGATTGGATTACCACAGATACGCAGTATTTT. It specifies CSARDWITTDTQYF.